The T cell receptor (beta chain) under discussion was sequenced for a study of T cells in Graves' hyperthyroidism and ophthalmopathy. Amplification of TCR beta CDR3 regions used RNA as the template. The TCR CDR3 first-round RT-PCR relied on the HTBI primer set. Each CDR3 protein gets one entry after TCRdb re-called the multiplex PCR reads with MiXCR. Of 500,000 to 600,000 distinct CDR3 sequences listed, 40% to 55% are singletons. The sample holds one count of this clonotype. Its antigen is unidentified. Germline assignment: CDR1 KGHDR and CDR2 SFDVKD. The CDR3 totals 15 residues. V lost 12 bases and J lost 3, with 22 bases in between. Whole-study findings and limits: Blood also contained most expanded thyroid clonotypes above 0.001.

Input material: peripheral blood or thyroid tissue (not recorded which). The rearrangement links TRBV24-1 to TRBJ1-2; weak D call: TRBD1 (5 bases). This receptor was taken from a young woman with Graves' hyperthyroidism. Here the CDR3 reads CARRKPNRLDYGYTF. In DNA, the CDR3 is TGTGCCCGCAGGAAGCCGAACAGGCTAGACTATGGCTACACCTTC.